These 2 T cell receptor beta chains came from one sample sequenced in a study of Graves' ophthalmopathy and Graves' hyperthyroidism. Transcripts of RNA were the source for amplifying TCR beta CDR3 regions. An initial RT-PCR round employing HTBI primers preceded a second-round multiplex PCR. TCRdb fed the multiplex PCR reads into MiXCR, producing one record per CDR3 protein. The repertoire holds some 750,000 distinct CDR3 sequences, with 40% as singletons. The sequencing input was peripheral blood. These receptors were collected from an adult man with Graves' ophthalmopathy.

At least ten counts were recorded for this clonotype. The V gene is TRBV7-2, the J gene TRBJ2-2, with D possibly being TRBD2 (6 bases). The V end lost 5 bases, the J end lost 4 bases, and 14 bases lay between the germline ends. The germline gives CDR1 SGHTA, CDR2 FQGNSA. The CDR3 is made up of 15 amino acids. CDR3 residues: CASSPTGLVTGELFF. Written as DNA, the CDR3 is TGTGCCAGCAGCCCGACGGGACTGGTCACCGGGGAGCTGTTTTTT.

This clonotype showed up many times. The chain links TRBV2 to TRBJ1-2; D not resolved. CDR3 length: 14 amino acids. The V end lost 4 bases, the J end lost 4 bases, and 13 bases lay between the germline ends. CDR1 is SNHLY, CDR2 FYNNEI, per germline. The CDR3 region is CASSVDFGVYGYTF. Here the CDR3 DNA reads TGTGCCAGCAGTGTTGATTTCGGGGTCTATGGCTACACCTTC. Variable domain in full (rest from reference TRBV2 and TRBJ1-2): EPEVTQTPSHQVTQMGQEVILRCVPISNHLYFYWYRQILGQKVEFLVSFYNNEISEKSEIFDDQFSVERPDGSNFTLKIRSTKLEDSAMYFCASSVDFGVYGYTFGSGTRLTVV.